This T cell receptor beta chain was recovered during a study of brain metastases from non-small cell lung cancer. General study points: Expanded T-cell clones appeared in approximately 60% of brain metastases over primaries.

Germline-derived CDR1 and CDR2 are MNHNS and SASEGT. The CDR3 runs 17 residues. With V trimmed by 2 bases and J by 0 bases, 6 bases remained unmatched. Only in-frame clones appear in the TCRdb table, and some are missing; sequencing was by immunoSEQ multiplex PCR. The table shows fewer than 5,500 clones, with roughly 90% occurring only once. A word on this clone: What it binds is not known.

The sequencing sample was made of primary lung tumor tissue. This TCR derives from a donor aged 40 or over with non-small cell lung cancer. The genes are TRBV6-1 and TRBJ2-1; 8 bases align to TRBD1. CDR3 DNA sequence: TGTGCCAGCAGTGAATCGCGGACAGGGAGCTCCTACAATGAGCAGTTCTTC. It specifies CASSESRTGSSYNEQFF.